This T cell receptor beta chain was recovered during a study of cytomegalovirus exposure and HLA in healthy donors. Measured with immunoSEQ multiplex PCR; TCRdb has only the in-frame clones, and not every one. The sample shows about 65,000 clones, roughly 94% of them seen only once. The germline V gene has CDR1 SQVTM and CDR2 ANQGSEA. The CDR3 spans 16 residues. The germline V and J ends were trimmed by 2 bases and 7 bases, with 23 bases remaining between them. This chain joins TRBV29-1 and TRBJ1-1; tentative D call: TRBD1 (5 bases). The source material was PBMCs. The receptor's source is a young woman in good health and CMV-seronegative. The CDR3 protein is CSVEKTYTDIRNEAFF. In DNA form, the CDR3 reads TGCAGCGTTGAAAAAACCTATACGGACATCCGCAATGAAGCTTTCTTT.